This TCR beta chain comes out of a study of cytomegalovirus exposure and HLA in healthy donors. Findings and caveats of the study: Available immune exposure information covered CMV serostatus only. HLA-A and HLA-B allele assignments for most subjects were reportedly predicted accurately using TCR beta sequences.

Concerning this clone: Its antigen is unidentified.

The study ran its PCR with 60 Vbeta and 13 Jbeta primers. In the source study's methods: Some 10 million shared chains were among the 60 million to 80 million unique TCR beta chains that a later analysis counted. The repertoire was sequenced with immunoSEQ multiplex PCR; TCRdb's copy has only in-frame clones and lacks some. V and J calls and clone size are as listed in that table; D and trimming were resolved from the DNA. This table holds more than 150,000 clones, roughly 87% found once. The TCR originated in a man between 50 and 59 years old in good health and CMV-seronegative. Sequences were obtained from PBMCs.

The CDR3 loop reads CASSISGRRGRPMNEQFF. The CDR3 DNA sequence: TGTGCCAGCAGCATCTCGGGCCGGCGGGGGAGACCAATGAATGAGCAGTTCTTC. This sequence joins TRBV7-2 and TRBJ2-1; TRBD2 matches at 7 bases. The CDR3 covers 18 residues. Trimming cost V 5 bases and J 7 bases; bases outside gene matches: 20. Germline V gene data show CDR1 as SGHTA and CDR2 as FQGNSA.